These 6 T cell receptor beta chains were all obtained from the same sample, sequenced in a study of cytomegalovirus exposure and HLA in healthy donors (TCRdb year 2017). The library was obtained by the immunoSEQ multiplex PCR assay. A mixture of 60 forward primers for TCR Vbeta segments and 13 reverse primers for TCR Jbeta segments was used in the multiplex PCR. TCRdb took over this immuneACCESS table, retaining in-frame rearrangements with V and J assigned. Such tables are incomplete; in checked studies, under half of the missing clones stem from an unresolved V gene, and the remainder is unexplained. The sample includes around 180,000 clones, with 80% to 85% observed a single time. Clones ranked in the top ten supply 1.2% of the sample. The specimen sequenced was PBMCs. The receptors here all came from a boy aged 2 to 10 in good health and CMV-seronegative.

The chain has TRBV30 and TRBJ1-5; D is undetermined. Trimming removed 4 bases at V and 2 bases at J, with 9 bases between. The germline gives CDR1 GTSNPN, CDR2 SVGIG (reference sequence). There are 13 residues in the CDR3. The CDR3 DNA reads TGTGCCTGGAACGTGGAGCGCAATCAGCCCCAGCATTTT. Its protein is CAWNVERNQPQHF.

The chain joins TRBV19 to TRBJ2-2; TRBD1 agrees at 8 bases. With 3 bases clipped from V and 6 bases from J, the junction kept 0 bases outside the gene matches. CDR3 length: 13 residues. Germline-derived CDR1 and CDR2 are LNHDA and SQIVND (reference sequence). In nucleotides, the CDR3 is TGTGCCAGTAGTATCAGGGGGCCCGGGGAGCTGTTTTTT. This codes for CASSIRGPGELFF.

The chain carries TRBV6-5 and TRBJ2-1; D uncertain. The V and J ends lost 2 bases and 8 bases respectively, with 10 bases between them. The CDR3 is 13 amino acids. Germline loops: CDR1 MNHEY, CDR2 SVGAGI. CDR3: CASSYAHQDEQFF. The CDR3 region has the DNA TGTGCCAGCAGTTACGCCCATCAGGATGAGCAGTTCTTC.

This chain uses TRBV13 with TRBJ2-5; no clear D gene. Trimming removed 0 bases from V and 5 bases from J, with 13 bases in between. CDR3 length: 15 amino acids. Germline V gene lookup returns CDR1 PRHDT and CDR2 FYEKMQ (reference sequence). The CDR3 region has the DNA TGTGCCAGCAGCTTAGGACAGTCTACATGGGAGACCCAGTACTTC. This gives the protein CASSLGQSTWETQYF.

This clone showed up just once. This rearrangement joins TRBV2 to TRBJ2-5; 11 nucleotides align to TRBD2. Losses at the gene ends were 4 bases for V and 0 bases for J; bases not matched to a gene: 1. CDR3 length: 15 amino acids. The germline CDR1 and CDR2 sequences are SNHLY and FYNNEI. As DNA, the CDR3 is TGTGCCAGCAGTGCTAGCGGGGGGCACCAAGAGACCCAGTACTTC. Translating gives CASSASGGHQETQYF. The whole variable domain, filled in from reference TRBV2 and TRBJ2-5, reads EPEVTQTPSHQVTQMGQEVILRCVPISNHLYFYWYRQILGQKVEFLVSFYNNEISEKSEIFDDQFSVERPDGSNFTLKIRSTKLEDSAMYFCASSASGGHQETQYFGPGTRLLVL.

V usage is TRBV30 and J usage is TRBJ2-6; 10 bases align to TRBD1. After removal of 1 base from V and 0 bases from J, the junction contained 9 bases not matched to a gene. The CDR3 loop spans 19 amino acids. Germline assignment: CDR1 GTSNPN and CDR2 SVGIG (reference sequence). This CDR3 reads CAWSEGWGTGVSGANVLTF. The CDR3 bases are TGTGCCTGGAGTGAGGGGTGGGGGACAGGGGTCTCTGGGGCCAACGTCCTGACTTTC.